This T cell receptor beta chain was retrieved from a study of T cell responses to AZD1222 COVID-19 vaccine. Findings and limits, study-wide: Nearly half of the spike-specific TCRs reportedly recognize variant regions that carry no mutations. Baseline seropositivity occurred in only six AZD1222 recipients. Among the donors, most were white British and more were female, and clonal diversity was possibly underestimated.

Germline trimming cut 4 bases from V and 0 bases from J; bases unmatched to any gene: 9. The CDR3 has 17 amino acids. Per germline, CDR1 SGHNT and CDR2 YYREEE (reference sequence). Sequenced by immunoSEQ multiplex PCR; TCRdb stores in-frame clones only, minus some. The profile shows some 200,000 clones, 93% of them singletons. The sample holds one count of this clone. Antigen specificity is unknown. V and J are TRBV5-4 and TRBJ2-1; 8 bases line up with TRBD2. The input for sequencing was peripheral blood, taken 28 days after the second AZD1222 dose. The TCR was taken from an adult who received the AZD1222 COVID-19 vaccine. The CDR3 bases are TGTGCCAGCAGCCCCGAATCCGGGACTAGCTCCTACAATGAGCAGTTCTTC. This codes for CASSPESGTSSYNEQFF.